This T cell receptor beta chain stems from a study of blood T cell repertoires in COVID-19. Study details: Samples of COVID-19 (acute and convalescent) were obtained from the United States, Italy and Spain. From T cells, B-cell-depleted T cells, or PBMCs came the material, which was cDNA or gDNA.

In the original analysis: Estimation of nucleated cell counts was performed using reference gene primer amplification. Generated by immunoSEQ multiplex PCR, the TCRdb table keeps only in-frame clones and is missing some. D and trimming were read from the DNA, whereas the V and J calls and clone size are those reported in that table. The sample contains roughly 70,000 clones, 73% of which appear only once. This CDR3 has 14 residues. V dropped 5 bases and J dropped 7 bases, with 15 bases sitting between them. Germline assignment: CDR1 SGHNT and CDR2 YENEEA. This sequence was found in a man aged 55 to 70 with acute or convalescent COVID-19. Input material: peripheral blood. The rearrangement uses TRBV11-3 and TRBJ2-1, with D tentatively TRBD2 (5 bases). The CDR3 is CASSPQNPGNEQFF. The CDR3 region has the DNA TGTGCCAGCAGCCCTCAAAATCCGGGGAATGAGCAGTTCTTC.